These 9 T cell receptor beta chains originate from one sample sequenced in a study of identifying expanded T cells in peripheral blood. Produced via immunoSEQ multiplex PCR; TCRdb's table is partial and in-frame only. Of under 120,000 clones listed, roughly 91% are singletons. Sequenced material: blood. The receptors derive from a person aged 18-70 years in good health.

The chain combines TRBV5-1 with TRBJ2-5; 15 positions match TRBD2. The germline V gene has CDR1 SGHRS and CDR2 YFSETQ. This CDR3 spans 18 amino acids. V shed 3 bases, J shed 1 base, and the junction held 7 bases outside the gene matches. The DNA for the CDR3 is TGCGCCAGCAGCTCCGGGACTAGCGGGGGGCCAATCCAAGAGACCCAGTACTTC. This encodes CASSSGTSGGPIQETQYF.

V usage is TRBV4-2 and J usage is TRBJ1-5, with D tentatively TRBD1 (6 bases). Trimming left V 0 bases short and J 9 bases short, with 15 bases between. The CDR3 covers 15 residues. Germline loops: CDR1 LGHNA, CDR2 YNFKEQ. The DNA of the CDR3 is TGTGCCAGCAGCCAAGATAGGCAGGGGACTACGCCCCAGCATTTT. It encodes CASSQDRQGTTPQHF.

The chain employs TRBV28 and TRBJ2-3; D not resolved. The germline CDR1 and CDR2 sequences are MDHEN and SYDVKM. The CDR3 covers 14 residues. Trimming took off 5 bases at V and 0 bases at J, with 9 bases between the two ends. CDR3 sequence (DNA): TGTGCCAGCAGTCCCGGAGATAGCACAGATACGCAGTATTTT. This codes for CASSPGDSTDTQYF.

Only a few counts were recorded for this clone. The rearrangement joins TRBV7-9 to TRBJ1-4; unclear D gene. The CDR3 contains 13 residues. Looked up from germline, CDR1 is SEHNR and CDR2 is FQNEAQ (reference sequence). The ends were cut back, 7 bases at V and 8 bases at J, with 14 bases in the middle. CDR3 in DNA: TGTGCCAGCACCTCTACCGCAGGCGAAAAACTGTTTTTT. It yields the protein CASTSTAGEKLFF.

The chain couples TRBV11-3 to TRBJ2-3; D gene ambiguous. The ends were cut back, 1 base at V and 2 bases at J, with 7 bases in the middle. The CDR3 loop spans 14 amino acids. Germline V lookup: CDR1 SGHNT, CDR2 YENEEA. CDR3 amino acids: CASSLAGTTDTQYF. The CDR3 DNA follows: TGTGCCAGCAGCTTAGCCGGAACCACAGATACGCAGTATTTT.

This clone showed up just a few times. This specimen includes other DNA sequences encoding the same CDR3. The rearrangement uses TRBV7-9 and TRBJ1-5; D is unresolved. V lost 4 bases to trimming and J lost 4 bases, with 5 bases between them. This CDR3 has 12 residues. Germline lookup yields CDR1 SEHNR and CDR2 FQNEAQ (reference sequence). CDR3 DNA sequence: TGTGCCAGCAGCTCCGGTAATCAGCCCCAGCATTTT. Amino acids: CASSSGNQPQHF.

This clone was observed once. The CDR3 protein is CASSPAALGRDTDTQYF. The CDR3 DNA reads as TGTGCCAGCAGCCCCGCCGCCCTTGGCAGAGACACAGATACGCAGTATTTT. The chain uses TRBV5-4 and TRBJ2-3; D is uncertain. Germline assignment: CDR1 SGHNT and CDR2 YYREEE (reference sequence). The CDR3 consists of 17 residues. V was trimmed by 4 bases and J by 2 bases, leaving 20 bases between them.

The chain employs TRBV5-6 and TRBJ1-1, with D hard to call. The V and J ends lost 3 bases and 4 bases respectively, with 10 bases between them. The CDR3 length is 13 residues. The germline CDR1 and CDR2 sequences are SGHDT and YYEEEE. In DNA form, the CDR3 reads TGTGCCAGCAGCTATATCATGATCACTGAAGCTTTCTTT. As protein: CASSYIMITEAFF.

The rearrangement joins TRBV28 to TRBJ2-2, with a tentative D call TRBD2 (5 bases). CDR1 and CDR2 from the germline V gene are MDHEN and SYDVKM. Trimming shortened V by 3 bases and J by 1 base, and 15 bases separated the two germline ends. The CDR3 is 17 amino acids. CDR3 loop: CASSFGGSMWNTGELFF. For the CDR3, the DNA is TGTGCCAGCAGTTTTGGCGGGTCGATGTGGAACACCGGGGAGCTGTTTTTT.